Each of the 18 T cell receptor beta chains below was sequenced from the same sample in a study of beta chain features in type 1 diabetes. Overall study results and limits: Shortening of TCRB CDR3s, moderate but significant, appeared in all four CD4+ subsets of Type 1 diabetes patients.

The investigators reverse transcribed all of the isolated RNA, so they sequenced expressed TCRB transcripts. Here immunoSEQ multiplex PCR was the method, and the copy in TCRdb shows in-frame clones only, minus some. The top ten clones hold just under 0.04% of a sample with some 640,000 clones, 11% to 15% of them seen once. The antigens of these receptors remain unknown. Source material: naive CD4+ T cells from blood. Source of these receptors: a young man with type 1 diabetes.

The genes are TRBV4-3 and TRBJ1-3; D call uncertain. V shed 4 bases and J shed 0 bases, with 10 bases lying between them. This CDR3 has 15 amino acids. Germline assignment: CDR1 LGHNA and CDR2 YSLEER. The chain's CDR3 is CASSLAVDSGNTIYF. In DNA, the CDR3 is TGCGCCAGCAGCCTGGCGGTAGACTCTGGAAACACCATATATTTT.

V is TRBV27 and J is TRBJ2-1, with D maybe TRBD2 (5 bases). V was pared by 4 bases and J by 2 bases, with 15 bases between. Germline V gene sequence: CDR1 MNHEY, CDR2 SMNVEV (reference sequence). The CDR3 covers 16 residues. The CDR3 bases are TGTGCCAGCAGTTCCCCGCTAAGGCGGGCCTACAATGAGCAGTTCTTC. Its translation: CASSSPLRRAYNEQFF.

This clone was observed a handful of times. V usage is TRBV11-2 and J usage is TRBJ1-1, with 8 nucleotides matching TRBD1. This CDR3 is built from 14 residues. With V trimmed by 5 bases and J by 1 base, 3 bases remained unmatched. Germline V gene sequence: CDR1 SGHAT, CDR2 FQNNGV. The CDR3 is CASSRTGKNTEAFF. CDR3 DNA sequence: TGTGCCAGCAGCCGGACAGGGAAGAACACTGAAGCTTTCTTT.

The genes are TRBV5-1 and TRBJ1-1; 10 nucleotides line up with TRBD1. Germline loops: CDR1 SGHRS, CDR2 YFSETQ. This CDR3 is built from 17 residues. The J segment lost 0 bases and the V segment lost 4 bases, leaving 9 bases of the junction unmatched. This chain's CDR3 is CASSRQGASNMNTEAFF. Written as DNA, the CDR3 is TGCGCCAGCAGCCGACAGGGGGCGAGCAACATGAACACTGAAGCTTTCTTT.

A few counts support this clone. The genes are TRBV5-1 and TRBJ2-1; D may be TRBD2 (6 bases). Trimming shortened V by 2 bases and J by 0 bases, and 9 bases separated the two germline ends. CDR3 length: 15 residues. Germline CDR1 reads SGHRS; CDR2 reads YFSETQ. In DNA, the CDR3 is TGCGCCAGCAGCTTCGGCGGGACCTCCTACAATGAGCAGTTCTTC. Its translation is CASSFGGTSYNEQFF.

This clone was detected only a few times. The chain links TRBV10-3 to TRBJ2-1; D gene uncertain. Deletions cut 0 bases from V and 3 bases from J, with 6 bases between. CDR3 length equals 14 residues. CDR1 and CDR2 from the germline V gene are ENHRY and SYGVKD. The CDR3 DNA reads TGTGCCATCAGTGAGTCCTACTACTACAATGAGCAGTTCTTC. The encoded protein is CAISESYYYNEQFF.

The V and J genes are TRBV7-9 and TRBJ2-7; D is undetermined. Germline V gene data show CDR1 as SEHNR and CDR2 as FQNEAQ (reference sequence). The V end lost 3 bases, the J end lost 2 bases, and 14 bases lay between the germline ends. The CDR3 consists of 15 residues. The CDR3 sequence is CASSLGPRSPYEQYF. Written as DNA, the CDR3 is TGTGCCAGCAGCTTGGGCCCCCGTAGCCCCTACGAGCAGTACTTC.

The CDR3 loop reads CASSAHSNTEAFF. CDR3 in DNA: TGTGCCAGCAGCGCGCATTCGAACACTGAAGCTTTCTTT. V and J are TRBV6-5 and TRBJ1-1; the D is unclear. In germline, CDR1 is MNHEY, CDR2 SVGAGI. Trimming took 6 bases from V and 1 from J, leaving 9 bases between them. The CDR3 totals 13 residues.

Only a few counts were recorded for this clone. The V gene is TRBV7-2, the J gene TRBJ1-2, with a weak D call TRBD1 (5 bases). CDR1 and CDR2 (germline): SGHTA, FQGNSA. This CDR3 comprises 12 residues. V was cut by 4 bases and J by 8 bases, with 11 bases left in between. CDR3 DNA sequence: TGTGCCAGCAGCTCCAGGGACGTCGGCTACACCTTC. Its protein is CASSSRDVGYTF.

In its sample, this clone was seen a few times. The V and J genes are TRBV20-1 and TRBJ1-2; D not resolved. The CDR3 runs to 11 residues. V lost 0 bases to trimming and J lost 4 bases, with 3 bases between them. Germline CDR1 is DFQATT and CDR2 is SNEGSKA (reference sequence). Here the CDR3 DNA reads TGCAGTGCTAGAGACTTCTATGGCTACACCTTC. Translating gives CSARDFYGYTF.

This clone was counted a few times. V and J are TRBV7-9 and TRBJ2-5; D is unresolved. The CDR3 length is 13 residues. Germline V lookup: CDR1 SEHNR, CDR2 FQNEAQ (reference sequence). V was trimmed by 1 base and J by 5 bases, leaving 8 bases between them. DNA of the CDR3: TGTGCCAGCAGCTTAGTTGAAATGGAGACCCAGTACTTC. This encodes CASSLVEMETQYF.

This clone was detected only a few times. The rearrangement links TRBV10-3 to TRBJ2-6; D may correspond to TRBD1 or TRBD2 (5 bases each). The germline V gene encodes CDR1 ENHRY and CDR2 SYGVKD. This CDR3 is 17 amino acids long. The V end lost 6 bases, the J end lost 2 bases, and 17 bases lay between the germline ends. CDR3 coding DNA: TGTGCCATCAGGAGGGACCTAACGGTCGCTGGGGCCAACGTCCTGACTTTC. This gives the protein CAIRRDLTVAGANVLTF.

This rearrangement joins TRBV11-2 to TRBJ2-3, with D uncertain. Between the trimmed V and J ends, which lost 1 base and 7 bases, there was a span of 6 bases. The CDR3 contains 12 residues. CDR1 and CDR2 (germline): SGHAT, FQNNGV. The CDR3 nucleotides are TGTGCCAGCAGCTTAGGTGGACATACGCAGTATTTT. This sequence encodes CASSLGGHTQYF.

As concerns this clone: The DNA is left out, because the CDR3 cannot be placed on it with certainty; the CDR3 is given as TCRdb lists it. This chain joins TRBV30 and TRBJ2-1; the table's D gene call, TRBD2, was not cross checked with the DNA. The CDR3 spans 15 residues, counting both ends. The V gene's germline CDR1 is GTSNPN and CDR2 SVGIG (reference sequence). The CDR3 is CAWSVKVAGGNQEFF.

The J gene is TRBJ2-7, the V gene TRBV5-1; D possibly matches TRBD1 or TRBD2 (5 bases each). V lost 4 bases to trimming and J lost 10 bases, with 18 bases between them. This CDR3 is 13 amino acids long. CDR1 and CDR2 from the germline V gene are SGHRS and YFSETQ. The chain's CDR3 is CASSSTREGFQYF. The CDR3 region has the DNA TGCGCCAGCAGCAGCACTCGAGAGGGGTTCCAGTACTTC.

In this sample, this clone turned up a few times. This sample also contains other DNA sequences that code for the same CDR3. The chain combines TRBV30 with TRBJ1-5; D is possibly TRBD1 (5 bases). V was cut by 0 bases and J by 4 bases, with 7 bases left in between. The CDR3 runs 13 residues. Per the germline V gene, CDR1 is GTSNPN and CDR2 is SVGIG (reference sequence). DNA of the CDR3: TGTGCCTGGAGTGTACGGGGGAATCAGCCCCAGCATTTT. Amino acid sequence: CAWSVRGNQPQHF.

The V gene is TRBV6-6, the J gene TRBJ1-5; perhaps TRBD1 as D (6 bases). Trimming removed 2 bases from V and 6 bases from J, with 14 bases in between. The CDR3 loop spans 15 amino acids. CDR1 and CDR2 from the germline V gene are MNHNY and SVGAGI (reference sequence). This CDR3 reads CASSYGTGRVQPQHF. The DNA for the CDR3 is TGTGCCAGCAGTTACGGAACAGGGAGGGTTCAGCCCCAGCATTTT.

The chain uses TRBV27 and TRBJ2-7; D could derive from TRBD1 or TRBD2 (5 bases each). The CDR3 has 14 residues. The germline V gene encodes CDR1 MNHEY and CDR2 SMNVEV (reference sequence). V was pared by 6 bases and J by 0 bases, with 12 bases between. The CDR3 region is CASRRDRNSYEQYF. CDR3 coding DNA: TGTGCCAGCAGACGGGACCGTAACTCCTACGAGCAGTACTTC.